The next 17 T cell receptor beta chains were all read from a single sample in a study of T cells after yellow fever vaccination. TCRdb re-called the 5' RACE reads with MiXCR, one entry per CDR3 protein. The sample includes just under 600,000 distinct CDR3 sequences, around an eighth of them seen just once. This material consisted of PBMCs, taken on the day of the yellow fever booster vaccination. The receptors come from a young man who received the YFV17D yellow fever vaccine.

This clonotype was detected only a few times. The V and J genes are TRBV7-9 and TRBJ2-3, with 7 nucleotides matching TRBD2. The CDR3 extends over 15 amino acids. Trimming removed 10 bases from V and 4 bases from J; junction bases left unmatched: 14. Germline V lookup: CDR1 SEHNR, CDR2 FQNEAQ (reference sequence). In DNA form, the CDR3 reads TGTGCCACCTCGAAAGGGACTACGGGGCCAGATACGCAGTATTTT. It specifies CATSKGTTGPDTQYF.

The CDR3 bases are TGTGCCAGCAGCTTGCCGCGGGAGGGCCCCGATACGCAGTATTTT. The encoded protein is CASSLPREGPDTQYF. The chain recombines TRBV5-5 with TRBJ2-3, with 9 bases fitting TRBD2. This CDR3 has 15 amino acids. The germline CDR1 and CDR2 sequences are SGHKS and YYEKEE (reference sequence). Trimming took 1 base from V and 6 from J; bases not matched to a gene: 6.

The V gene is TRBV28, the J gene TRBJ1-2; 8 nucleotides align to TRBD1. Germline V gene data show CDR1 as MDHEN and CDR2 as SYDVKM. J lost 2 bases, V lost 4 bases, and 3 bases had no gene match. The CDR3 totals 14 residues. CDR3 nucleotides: TGTGCCAGCAGTTGGGGACAGGACAACTATGGCTACACCTTC. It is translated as CASSWGQDNYGYTF.

CDR3 coding DNA: TGTGCCAGCAGTCAACCCTCTAGCGGGAGGGCCCAAGAGGAGCAGTACTTC. Protein sequence: CASSQPSSGRAQEEQYF. The rearrangement joins TRBV12-3 or TRBV12-4 to TRBJ2-7; 12 positions match TRBD2. V dropped 5 bases and J dropped 7; count of bases not matched to a gene: 15. The CDR3 runs to 17 residues.

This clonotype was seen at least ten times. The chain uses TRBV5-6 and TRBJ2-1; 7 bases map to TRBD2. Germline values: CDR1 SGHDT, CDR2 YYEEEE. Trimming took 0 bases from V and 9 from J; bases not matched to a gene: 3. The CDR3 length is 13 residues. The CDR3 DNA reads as TGTGCCAGCAGCTTGGGGACTAGTGTTGAGCAGTTCTTC. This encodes CASSLGTSVEQFF.

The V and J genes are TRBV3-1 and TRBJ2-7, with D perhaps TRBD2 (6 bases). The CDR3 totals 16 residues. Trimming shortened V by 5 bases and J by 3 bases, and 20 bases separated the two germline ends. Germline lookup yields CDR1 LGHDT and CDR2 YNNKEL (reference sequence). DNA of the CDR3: TGTGCCAGCAGCAACGGACCCTCCGCGGGACTCTACGAGCAGTACTTC. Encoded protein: CASSNGPSAGLYEQYF.

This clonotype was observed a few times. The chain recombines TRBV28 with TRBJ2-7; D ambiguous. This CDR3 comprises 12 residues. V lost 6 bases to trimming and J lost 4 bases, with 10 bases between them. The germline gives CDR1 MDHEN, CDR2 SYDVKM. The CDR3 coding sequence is TGTGCCAGCAGCCCCCCTAGGTACGAGCAGTACTTC. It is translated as CASSPPRYEQYF.

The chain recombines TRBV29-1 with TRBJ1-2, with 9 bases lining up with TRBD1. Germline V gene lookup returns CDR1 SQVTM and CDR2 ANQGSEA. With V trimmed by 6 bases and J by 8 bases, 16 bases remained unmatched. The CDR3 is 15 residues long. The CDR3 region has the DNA TGCAGCGTCCCCAATACAGGGGGCGCTTCGTGGGGCTACACCTTC. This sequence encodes CSVPNTGGASWGYTF.

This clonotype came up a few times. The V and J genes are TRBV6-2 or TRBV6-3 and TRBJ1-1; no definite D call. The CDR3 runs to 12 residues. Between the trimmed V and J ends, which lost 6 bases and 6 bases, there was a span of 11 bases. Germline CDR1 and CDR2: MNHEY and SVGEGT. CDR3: CASRGSHAEAFF. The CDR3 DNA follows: TGTGCCAGCAGGGGGTCCCACGCTGAAGCTTTCTTT.

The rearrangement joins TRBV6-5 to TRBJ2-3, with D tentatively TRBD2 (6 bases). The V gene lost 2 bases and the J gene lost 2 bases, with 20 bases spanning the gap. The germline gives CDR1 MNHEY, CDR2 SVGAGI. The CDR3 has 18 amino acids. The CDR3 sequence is CASSYADFSGGSTDTQYF. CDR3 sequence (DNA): TGTGCCAGCAGTTACGCAGATTTTTCTGGGGGGTCCACAGATACGCAGTATTTT.

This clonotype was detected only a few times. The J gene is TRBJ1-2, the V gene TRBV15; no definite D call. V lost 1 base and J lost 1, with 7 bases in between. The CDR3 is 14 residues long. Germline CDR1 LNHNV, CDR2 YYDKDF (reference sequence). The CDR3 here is CATSRAGFNYGYTF. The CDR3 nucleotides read TGTGCCACCAGCAGAGCTGGGTTTAACTATGGCTACACCTTC.

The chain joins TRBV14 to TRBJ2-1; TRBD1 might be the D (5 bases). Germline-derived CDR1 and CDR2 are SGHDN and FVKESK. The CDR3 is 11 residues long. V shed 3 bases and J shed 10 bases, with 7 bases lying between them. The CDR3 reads CASSQGQEQFF. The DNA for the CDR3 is TGTGCCAGCAGCCAGGGGCAAGAGCAGTTCTTC.

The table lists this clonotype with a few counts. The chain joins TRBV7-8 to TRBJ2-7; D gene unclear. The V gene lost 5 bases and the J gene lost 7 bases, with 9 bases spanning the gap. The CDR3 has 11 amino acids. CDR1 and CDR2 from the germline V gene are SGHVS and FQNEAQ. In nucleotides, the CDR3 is TGTGCCAGCAGCCAGCATGAGGAGCAGTACTTC. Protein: CASSQHEEQYF.

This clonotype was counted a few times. CDR3 residues: CASGPGVASYNEQFF. CDR3 in DNA: TGCGCCAGCGGGCCGGGAGTTGCCTCCTACAATGAGCAGTTCTTC. The genes are TRBV10-2 and TRBJ2-1; the D gene is possibly TRBD2 (6 bases). Trimming removed 8 bases at V and 0 bases at J, with 14 bases between. The CDR3 is 15 residues long. Germline loops: CDR1 WSHSY, CDR2 SAAADI.

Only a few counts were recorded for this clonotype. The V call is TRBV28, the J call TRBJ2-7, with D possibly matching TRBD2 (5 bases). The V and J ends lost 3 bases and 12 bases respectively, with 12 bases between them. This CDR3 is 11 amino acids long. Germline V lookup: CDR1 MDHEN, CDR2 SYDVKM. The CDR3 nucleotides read TGTGCCAGCAGTTTTCAGAGGGAGTGGTACTTC. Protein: CASSFQREWYF. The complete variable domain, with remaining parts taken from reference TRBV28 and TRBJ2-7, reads DVKVTQSSRYLVKRTGEKVFLECVQDMDHENMFWYRQDPGLGLRLIYFSYDVKMKEKGDIPEGYSVSREKKERFSLILESASTNQTSMYLCASSFQREWYFGPGTRLTVT.

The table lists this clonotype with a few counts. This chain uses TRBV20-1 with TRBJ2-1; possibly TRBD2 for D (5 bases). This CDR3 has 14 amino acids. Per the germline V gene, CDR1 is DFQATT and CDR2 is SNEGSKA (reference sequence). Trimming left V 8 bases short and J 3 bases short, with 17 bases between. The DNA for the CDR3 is TGCAGTTCAATTGGGAGTGGCAGCTACAATGAGCAGTTCTTC. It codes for CSSIGSGSYNEQFF.

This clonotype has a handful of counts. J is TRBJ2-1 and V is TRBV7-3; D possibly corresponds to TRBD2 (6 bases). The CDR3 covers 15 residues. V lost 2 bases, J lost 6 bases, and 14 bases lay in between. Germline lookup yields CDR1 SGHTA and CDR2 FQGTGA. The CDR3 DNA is TGTGCCAGCAGCTTAGTTGCGGGACCCATCAATGAGCAGTTCTTC. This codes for CASSLVAGPINEQFF.